A selection of T cell receptor beta chains follows, all from one sample in a study of control samples from healthy donors and cancer patients. This table comes from immunoSEQ multiplex PCR, and its TCRdb copy is limited to in-frame clones, with some not included. Of over 40,000 clones in the sample, around nine tenths were seen once. Sequencing used PBMCs. Every receptor here comes from a man aged 50 to 60 with head and neck cancer. The CDR3 runs from the conserved cysteine through the conserved F or W. A D gene is named only where the DNA matches it firmly. The size field is filled for only some rows; it gives once, few, many or a size class.

D gene | J gene | V gene | clone size | CDR3 protein | CDR3 DNA
TRBD2 | TRBJ2-3 | TRBV11-3 | NA | CASSSRLAGVTQYF | TGTGCCAGCAGCTCCCGACTAGCGGGAGTTACGCAGTATTTT
TRBD1 | TRBJ1-2 | TRBV18 | NA | CASSPGLQGDNGYTF | TGTGCCAGCTCACCGGGGTTACAGGGGGATAATGGCTACACCTTC
NA | TRBJ2-7 | TRBV28 | NA | CASKLPGTYEQYF | TGTGCCAGCAAACTCCCGGGAACCTACGAGCAGTACTTC
NA | TRBJ2-6 | TRBV11-2 | NA | CASSWGYAARSGANVLTF | TGTGCCAGCAGCTGGGGCTATGCCGCCCGCTCTGGGGCCAACGTCCTGACTTTC
NA | TRBJ2-7 | TRBV7-2 | NA | CASGFNTRSYEQYF | TGTGCCAGCGGGTTCAACACCCGCTCCTACGAGCAGTACTTC
TRBD2 | TRBJ2-1 | TRBV4-1 | NA | CASSQDETSGGVYNEQFF | TGCGCCAGCAGCCAAGATGAGACTAGCGGGGGGGTTTACAATGAGCAGTTCTTC
TRBD1 | TRBJ2-1 | TRBV7-9 | NA | CASSLSGTGVQGEQFF | TGTGCCAGCAGCTTAAGCGGGACAGGGGTACAAGGGGAGCAGTTCTTC
TRBD1 | TRBJ1-3 | TRBV7-9 | NA | CASSSGQGMAGNTIYF | TGTGCCAGCAGCTCGGGACAGGGAATGGCTGGAAACACCATATATTTT
NA | TRBJ1-2 | TRBV7-9 | NA | CATTAGWKEGYTF | TGTGCCACCACGGCAGGGTGGAAAGAGGGCTACACCTTC
TRBD1 | TRBJ1-2 | TRBV24-1 | NA | CATSDPKQGAYGYTF | TGTGCCACCAGTGACCCTAAACAGGGGGCCTATGGCTACACCTTC
NA | TRBJ2-3 | TRBV24-1 | NA | CATSDSGPSTDTQYF | TGTGCCACCAGTGACTCCGGACCCAGCACAGATACGCAGTATTTT
NA | TRBJ2-6 | TRBV18 | NA | CASSPTGSGANVLTF | TGTGCCAGCTCACCGACAGGCTCTGGGGCCAACGTCCTGACTTTC
TRBD1 | TRBJ2-3 | TRBV28 | few | CASSSQFDRGGDTQYF | TGTGCCAGCAGTTCCCAATTCGACAGGGGGGGAGATACGCAGTATTTT
NA | TRBJ1-1 | TRBV7-9 | NA | CASSRLNLNTEAFF | TGTGCCAGCAGCCGATTAAATCTGAACACTGAAGCTTTCTTT
NA | TRBJ1-5 | TRBV11-2 | NA | CASSLDNSNQSQHF | TGTGCCAGCAGCTTAGATAATAGCAATCAGTCCCAGCATTTT
TRBD2 | TRBJ2-5 | TRBV20-1 | NA | CSASLGLALQETQYF | TGCAGTGCTAGTCTGGGACTAGCGTTGCAAGAGACCCAGTACTTC
NA | TRBJ1-2 | TRBV6-5 | NA | CASRRGYGYTF | TGTGCCAGCAGAAGAGGCTATGGCTACACCTTC
NA | TRBJ1-1 | TRBV4-2 | NA | CASSQDATVRAFF | TGTGCCAGCAGCCAAGACGCCACTGTTAGAGCTTTCTTT
NA | TRBJ2-2 | TRBV6-5 | NA | CASSYRGRSYTGELFF | TGTGCCAGCAGTTACAGGGGGAGGTCGTACACCGGGGAGCTGTTTTTT
NA | TRBJ2-7 | TRBV6-5 | NA | CATRRAGSSYEQYF | TGTGCCACCCGGCGGGCGGGTAGCTCCTACGAGCAGTACTTC
TRBD2 | TRBJ2-3 | TRBV28 | NA | CASSSFPGLAGSSTDTQYF | TGTGCCAGCAGTTCCTTCCCGGGACTAGCGGGATCTAGCACAGATACGCAGTATTTT
TRBD1 | TRBJ2-1 | TRBV4-2 | NA | CASSQMRQGGEQFF | TGTGCCAGCAGCCAAATGCGACAGGGGGGTGAGCAGTTCTTC
NA | TRBJ1-5 | TRBV28 | NA | CASSLLRLGRGNQPQHF | TGTGCCAGCAGTCTATTAAGATTGGGACGAGGCAATCAGCCCCAGCATTTT
NA | TRBJ1-6 | TRBV4-1 | once | CASRQGTESSYNSPLHF | TGCGCCAGCAGACAAGGGACGGAGAGCTCCTATAATTCACCCCTCCACTTT
NA | TRBJ1-1 | TRBV7-6 | few | CASSLVRNTEAFF | TGTGCCAGCAGCTTAGTCCGAAACACTGAAGCTTTCTTT
NA | TRBJ2-1 | TRBV3-1/TRBV3-2 | NA | CASSLSAQRAEQFF | TGTGCCAGCAGCCTATCCGCTCAAAGGGCTGAGCAGTTCTTC
NA | TRBJ1-6 | TRBV7-3 | NA | CASSLTPNSPLHF | TGTGCCAGCAGCTTAACGCCAAATTCACCCCTCCACTTT
NA | TRBJ1-5 | TRBV5-1 | NA | CASSAGEGGQPQHF | TGCGCCAGCAGCGCAGGGGAGGGTGGACAGCCCCAGCATTTT
NA | TRBJ2-2 | TRBV10-1 | NA | CASSDEEVTGELFF | TGCGCCAGCAGTGACGAGGAAGTGACCGGGGAGCTGTTTTTT
TRBD2 | TRBJ2-1 | TRBV28 | NA | CASRATPGLAGYNEQFF | TGTGCCAGCAGAGCTACCCCGGGACTAGCGGGATACAATGAGCAGTTCTTC
TRBD2 | TRBJ2-3 | TRBV5-6 | once | CASSSDLAGVADTQYF | TGTGCCAGCAGCTCGGATCTAGCGGGGGTGGCAGATACGCAGTATTTT
TRBD2 | TRBJ2-5 | TRBV10-1 | once | CASSGGPSGGRYQEAQYF | TGCGCCAGCAGTGGGGGGCCTAGCGGGGGCCGCTACCAAGAGGCCCAGTACTTC
NA | TRBJ2-1 | TRBV7-9 | once | CASSLFGQALTDEQFF | TGTGCCAGCAGCTTATTCGGGCAGGCCTTAACTGATGAGCAGTTCTTC
TRBD1 | TRBJ1-4 | TRBV6-5 | NA | CASSLARTGEKLFF | TGTGCCAGCAGCCTAGCCCGGACAGGTGAAAAACTGTTTTTT
TRBD1 | TRBJ2-5 | TRBV12-5 | NA | CASGKTTTGEETQYF | TGTGCTAGTGGGAAAACAACGACAGGGGAAGAGACCCAGTACTTC
TRBD1 | TRBJ2-3 | TRBV7-6 | NA | CASSLVIGTGRGDTQYF | TGTGCCAGCAGCTTAGTGATCGGGACAGGGAGGGGAGATACGCAGTATTTT
NA | TRBJ2-3 | TRBV11-3 | NA | CASSSGPGTDTQYF | TGTGCCAGCAGCTCTGGACCGGGCACAGATACGCAGTATTTT
NA | TRBJ2-7 | TRBV6-5 | NA | CASRTDRISYEQYF | TGTGCCAGCAGGACCGACAGGATCTCCTACGAGCAGTACTTC
NA | TRBJ2-2 | TRBV12-3/TRBV12-4 | NA | CASSQGSGELFF | TGTGCCAGCAGCCAGGGAAGCGGGGAGCTGTTTTTT
NA | TRBJ1-1 | TRBV11-2 | NA | CASSGGWGTEAFF | TGTGCCAGCAGTGGGGGATGGGGCACTGAAGCTTTCTTT
NA | TRBJ2-2 | TRBV9 | NA | CASSSRTVANTGELFF | TGTGCCAGCAGCTCCCGGACAGTCGCGAACACCGGGGAGCTGTTTTTT
TRBD2 | TRBJ2-1 | TRBV7-3 | NA | CASSPVLTSGVLFF | TGTGCCAGCAGCCCCGTCCTGACTAGCGGGGTTTTGTTCTTC
NA | TRBJ2-1 | TRBV30 | few | CAGRDSLYNEQFF | TGTGCCGGCCGGGACTCCCTCTACAATGAGCAGTTCTTC
NA | TRBJ2-6 | TRBV6-4 | NA | CASSDGSGANVLTF | TGTGCCAGCAGTGACGGCTCTGGGGCCAACGTCCTGACTTTC
TRBD1 | TRBJ1-3 | TRBV10-3 | NA | CAISRGDRAGNTIYF | TGTGCCATCAGTCGGGGAGACAGGGCCGGAAACACCATATATTTT
NA | TRBJ2-1 | TRBV10-1 | few | CASSVGGYNEQFF | TGCGCCAGCAGTGTGGGGGGATACAATGAGCAGTTCTTC
NA | TRBJ2-7 | TRBV6-5 | NA | CASSYGGETYEQYF | TGTGCCAGCAGTTACGGCGGGGAAACCTACGAGCAGTACTTC
NA | TRBJ2-7 | TRBV11-1 | NA | CASSLARWGSEQYF | TGTGCCAGCAGCTTAGCGCGATGGGGGTCTGAGCAGTACTTC
NA | TRBJ1-5 | TRBV19 | NA | CASSIWGPNQPQHF | TGTGCCAGTAGCATTTGGGGGCCCAATCAGCCCCAGCATTTT
NA | TRBJ2-4 | TRBV29-1 | NA | CSVDSGENIQYF | TGCAGCGTTGATTCGGGTGAAAACATTCAGTACTTC
TRBD1 | TRBJ2-7 | TRBV7-6 | NA | CASSHGQGEDYEQYF | TGTGCCAGCAGCCACGGACAGGGAGAAGACTACGAGCAGTACTTC
NA | TRBJ2-7 | TRBV5-1 | NA | CASSLEAKTYEQYF | TGCGCCAGCAGCTTGGAGGCGAAAACCTACGAGCAGTACTTC
NA | TRBJ2-7 | TRBV12-3/TRBV12-4 | NA | CASNTLGAEQYF | TGTGCCAGCAACACCCTGGGTGCCGAGCAGTACTTC
NA | TRBJ1-4 | TRBV4-3 | NA | CASSQDLGARVILFF | TGCGCCAGCAGCCAAGATTTGGGGGCCAGGGTTATACTGTTTTTT
NA | TRBJ1-1 | TRBV7-9 | NA | CASSWIQVKNTEAFF | TGTGCCAGCAGCTGGATCCAAGTAAAGAACACTGAAGCTTTCTTT
NA | TRBJ2-4 | TRBV5-4 | NA | CASSLQTPGLAKNIQYF | TGTGCCAGCAGCTTACAAACCCCAGGGCTAGCCAAAAACATTCAGTACTTC
NA | TRBJ2-6 | TRBV5-1 | NA | CATSPGSGANVLTF | TGCGCCACCTCCCCAGGTTCTGGGGCCAACGTCCTGACTTTC